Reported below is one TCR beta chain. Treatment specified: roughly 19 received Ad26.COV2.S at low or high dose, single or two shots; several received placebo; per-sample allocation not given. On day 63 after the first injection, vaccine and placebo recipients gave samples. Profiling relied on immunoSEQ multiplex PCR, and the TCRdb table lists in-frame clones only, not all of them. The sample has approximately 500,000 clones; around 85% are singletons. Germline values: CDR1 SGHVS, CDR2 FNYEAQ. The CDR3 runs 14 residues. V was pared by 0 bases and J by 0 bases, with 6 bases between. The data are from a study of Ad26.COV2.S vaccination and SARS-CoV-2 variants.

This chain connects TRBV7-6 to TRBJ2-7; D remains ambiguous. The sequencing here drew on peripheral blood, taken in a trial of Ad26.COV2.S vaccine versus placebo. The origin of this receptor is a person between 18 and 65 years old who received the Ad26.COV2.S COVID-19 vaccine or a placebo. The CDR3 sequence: CASSLAPTSYEQYF. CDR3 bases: TGTGCCAGCAGCTTAGCCCCCACCTCCTACGAGCAGTACTTC.